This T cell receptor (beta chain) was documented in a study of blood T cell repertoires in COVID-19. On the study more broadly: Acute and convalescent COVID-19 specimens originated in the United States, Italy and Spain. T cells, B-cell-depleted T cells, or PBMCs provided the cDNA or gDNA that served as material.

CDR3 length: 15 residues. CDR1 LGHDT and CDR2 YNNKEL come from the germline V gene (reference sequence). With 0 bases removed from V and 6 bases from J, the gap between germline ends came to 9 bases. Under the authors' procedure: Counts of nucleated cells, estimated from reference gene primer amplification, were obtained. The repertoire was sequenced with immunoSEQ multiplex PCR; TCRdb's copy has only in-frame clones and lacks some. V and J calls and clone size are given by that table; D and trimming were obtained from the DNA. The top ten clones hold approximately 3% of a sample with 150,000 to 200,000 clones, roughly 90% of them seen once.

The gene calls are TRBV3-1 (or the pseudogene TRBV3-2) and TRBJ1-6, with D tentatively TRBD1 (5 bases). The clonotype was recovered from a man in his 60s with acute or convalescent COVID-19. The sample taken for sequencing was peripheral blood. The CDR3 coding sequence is TGTGCCAGCAGCCAAGATGGGGCAGGTAATTCACCCCTCCACTTT. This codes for CASSQDGAGNSPLHF.